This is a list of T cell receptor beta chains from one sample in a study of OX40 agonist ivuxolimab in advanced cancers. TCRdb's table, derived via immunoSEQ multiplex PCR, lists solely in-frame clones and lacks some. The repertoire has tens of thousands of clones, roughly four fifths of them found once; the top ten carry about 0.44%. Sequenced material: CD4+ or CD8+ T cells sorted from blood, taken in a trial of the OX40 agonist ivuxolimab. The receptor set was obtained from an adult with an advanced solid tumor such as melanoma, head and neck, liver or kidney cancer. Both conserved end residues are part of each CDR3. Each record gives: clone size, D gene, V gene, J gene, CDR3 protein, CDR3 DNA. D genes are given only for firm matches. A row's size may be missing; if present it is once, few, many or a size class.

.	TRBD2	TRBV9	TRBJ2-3	CASSGRDYRDTQYF	TGTGCCAGCAGCGGCCGGGACTATAGGGATACGCAGTATTTT
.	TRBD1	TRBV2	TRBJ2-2	CASRGQGNTGELFF	TGTGCCAGCAGAGGACAGGGGAACACCGGGGAGCTGTTTTTT
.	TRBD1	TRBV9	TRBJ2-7	CARGQGNFSFFF	TGTGCCAGGGGACAGGGTAATTTTAGTTTTTTCTTC
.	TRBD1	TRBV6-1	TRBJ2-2	CASTKPGQSTGELFF	TGTGCCAGCACTAAGCCGGGACAGAGCACCGGGGAGCTGTTTTTT
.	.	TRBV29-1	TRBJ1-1	CSVDRFKAFF	TGCAGCGTTGACCGGTTTAAAGCTTTCTTT
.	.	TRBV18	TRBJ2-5	CASSLDETQYF	TGTGCCAGCTCACTCGATGAGACCCAGTACTTC
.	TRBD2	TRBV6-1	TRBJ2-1	CASSEPYGTSGSPTNEQFF	TGTGCCAGCAGTGAACCGTATGGGACTAGCGGGAGTCCGACCAATGAGCAGTTCTTC
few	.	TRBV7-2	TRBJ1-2	CASSLWAGDNYGYTF	TGTGCCAGCAGCTTATGGGCAGGGGATAACTATGGCTACACCTTC
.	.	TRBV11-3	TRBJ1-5	CASSLRSVRSNQPQHF	TGTGCCAGCAGCTTAAGGTCGGTGCGTAGCAATCAGCCCCAGCATTTT
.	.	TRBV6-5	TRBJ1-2	CASSYDLQYYGYTF	TGTGCCAGCAGTTACGATCTCCAGTATTATGGCTACACCTTC
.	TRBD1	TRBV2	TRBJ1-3	CASSEAGRGDTIYF	TGTGCCAGCAGTGAAGCGGGCAGGGGGGACACCATATATTTT
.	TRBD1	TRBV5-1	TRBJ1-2	CASSSGQPYGYTF	TGCGCCAGCAGTTCGGGACAGCCCTATGGCTACACCTTC
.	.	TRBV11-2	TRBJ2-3	CASSPGLSQYF	TGTGCCAGCAGCCCCGGGCTTTCGCAGTATTTT
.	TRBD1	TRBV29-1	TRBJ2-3	CSLARDRGYDTQYF	TGCAGCCTTGCACGAGACAGGGGTTACGATACGCAGTATTTT
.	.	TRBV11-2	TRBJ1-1	CASSYPYTEAFF	TGTGCCAGCAGCTACCCCTACACTGAAGCTTTCTTT
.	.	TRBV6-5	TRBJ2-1	CASRLYNEQFF	TGTGCCAGCAGGCTTTACAATGAGCAGTTCTTC
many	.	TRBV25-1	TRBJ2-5	CASSEYWETQYF	TGTGCCAGCAGTGAATACTGGGAGACCCAGTACTTC
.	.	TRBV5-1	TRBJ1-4	CASSREPGTNEKLFF	TGCGCCAGCAGCCGTGAGCCAGGAACTAATGAAAAACTGTTTTTT
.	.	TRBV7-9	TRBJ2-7	CASSFGASRGEQYF	TGTGCCAGCAGCTTTGGTGCCTCGAGGGGCGAGCAGTACTTC
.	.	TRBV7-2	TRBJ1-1	CASSLEPVRATTEAFF	TGTGCCAGCAGCTTAGAACCCGTCAGGGCTACCACTGAAGCTTTCTTT
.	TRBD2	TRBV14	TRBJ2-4	CASSQGSGRIQYF	TGTGCCAGCAGCCAAGGTAGCGGGAGAATTCAGTACTTC
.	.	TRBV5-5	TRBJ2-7	CASSLTIDGYYEQYF	TGTGCCAGCAGCTTGACAATTGACGGCTACTACGAGCAGTACTTC
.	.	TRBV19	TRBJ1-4	CASTQFGESSEKLFF	TGTGCCAGTACTCAATTCGGGGAGAGCTCAGAAAAACTGTTTTTT
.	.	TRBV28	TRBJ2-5	CASSLGAGGPPQETQYF	TGTGCCAGCAGTTTAGGGGCCGGGGGGCCCCCCCAAGAGACCCAGTACTTC
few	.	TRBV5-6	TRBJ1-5	CASSLARGIQPQHF	TGTGCCAGCAGCTTGGCTCGGGGGATACAGCCCCAGCATTTT
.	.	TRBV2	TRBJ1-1	CASSPPVQFAEAFF	TGTGCCAGCAGTCCCCCGGTACAGTTTGCTGAAGCTTTCTTT
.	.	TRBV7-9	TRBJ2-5	CASSLIAETQYF	TGTGCCAGCAGCTTAATTGCGGAGACCCAGTACTTC
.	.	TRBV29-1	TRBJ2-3	CSVGVGSSTDTQYF	TGCAGCGTTGGGGTGGGAAGTAGTACAGATACGCAGTATTTT
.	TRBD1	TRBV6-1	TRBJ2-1	CASSGRQGQYNEQFF	TGTGCCAGCAGTGGGCGACAGGGGCAGTACAATGAGCAGTTCTTC
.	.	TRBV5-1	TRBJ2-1	CASSLWVGTGNEQFF	TGCGCCAGCAGCTTGTGGGTCGGGACGGGTAATGAGCAGTTCTTC
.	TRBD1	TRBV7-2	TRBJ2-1	CASSQQGTTLYNEQFF	TGTGCCAGCAGCCAACAGGGGACCACATTATACAATGAGCAGTTCTTC
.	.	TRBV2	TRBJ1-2	CASKGGDYGYTF	TGTGCCAGCAAGGGGGGCGACTATGGCTACACCTTC
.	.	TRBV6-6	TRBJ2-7	CASSYSANSYEQYF	TGTGCCAGCAGTTATTCAGCGAACTCCTACGAGCAGTACTTC
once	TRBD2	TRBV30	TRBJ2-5	CAWNSGRGETQYF	TGTGCCTGGAATAGCGGGAGAGGTGAGACCCAGTACTTC
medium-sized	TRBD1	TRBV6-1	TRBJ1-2	CASSEPGQGDRGYTF	TGTGCCAGCAGTGAGCCGGGACAGGGGGATCGCGGCTACACCTTC
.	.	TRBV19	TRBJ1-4	CASTAISTNEKLFF	TGTGCCAGTACCGCGATCTCAACTAATGAAAAACTGTTTTTT
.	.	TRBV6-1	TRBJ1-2	CASSETGTNVAYGYTF	TGTGCCAGCAGTGAGACCGGGACAAACGTCGCCTATGGCTACACCTTC
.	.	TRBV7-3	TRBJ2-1	CASSFGLGEQFF	TGTGCCAGCAGCTTCGGTTTGGGTGAGCAGTTCTTC
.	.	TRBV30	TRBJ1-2	CAWTAGGGHGYTF	TGTGCCTGGACCGCAGGTGGAGGACATGGCTACACCTTC
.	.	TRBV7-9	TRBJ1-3	CASSLGTGSGNTIYF	TGTGCCAGCAGCTTGGGGACCGGCTCTGGAAACACCATATATTTT
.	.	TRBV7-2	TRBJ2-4	CASSLGGAKNIQYF	TGTGCCAGCAGCTTAGGTGGGGCCAAAAACATTCAGTACTTC
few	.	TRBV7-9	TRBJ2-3	CASSPAPDTQYF	TGTGCCAGCAGCCCAGCCCCAGATACGCAGTATTTT
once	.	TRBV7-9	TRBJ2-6	CASSLVVAYSGANVLTF	TGTGCCAGCAGCTTAGTGGTGGCCTACTCTGGGGCCAACGTCCTGACTTTC
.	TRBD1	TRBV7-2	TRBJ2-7	CASSLVPFDRGYEQYF	TGTGCCAGCAGCTTAGTCCCCTTTGACAGGGGCTACGAGCAGTACTTC
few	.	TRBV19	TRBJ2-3	CATRGVADTQYF	TGTGCCACCCGGGGTGTTGCAGATACGCAGTATTTT